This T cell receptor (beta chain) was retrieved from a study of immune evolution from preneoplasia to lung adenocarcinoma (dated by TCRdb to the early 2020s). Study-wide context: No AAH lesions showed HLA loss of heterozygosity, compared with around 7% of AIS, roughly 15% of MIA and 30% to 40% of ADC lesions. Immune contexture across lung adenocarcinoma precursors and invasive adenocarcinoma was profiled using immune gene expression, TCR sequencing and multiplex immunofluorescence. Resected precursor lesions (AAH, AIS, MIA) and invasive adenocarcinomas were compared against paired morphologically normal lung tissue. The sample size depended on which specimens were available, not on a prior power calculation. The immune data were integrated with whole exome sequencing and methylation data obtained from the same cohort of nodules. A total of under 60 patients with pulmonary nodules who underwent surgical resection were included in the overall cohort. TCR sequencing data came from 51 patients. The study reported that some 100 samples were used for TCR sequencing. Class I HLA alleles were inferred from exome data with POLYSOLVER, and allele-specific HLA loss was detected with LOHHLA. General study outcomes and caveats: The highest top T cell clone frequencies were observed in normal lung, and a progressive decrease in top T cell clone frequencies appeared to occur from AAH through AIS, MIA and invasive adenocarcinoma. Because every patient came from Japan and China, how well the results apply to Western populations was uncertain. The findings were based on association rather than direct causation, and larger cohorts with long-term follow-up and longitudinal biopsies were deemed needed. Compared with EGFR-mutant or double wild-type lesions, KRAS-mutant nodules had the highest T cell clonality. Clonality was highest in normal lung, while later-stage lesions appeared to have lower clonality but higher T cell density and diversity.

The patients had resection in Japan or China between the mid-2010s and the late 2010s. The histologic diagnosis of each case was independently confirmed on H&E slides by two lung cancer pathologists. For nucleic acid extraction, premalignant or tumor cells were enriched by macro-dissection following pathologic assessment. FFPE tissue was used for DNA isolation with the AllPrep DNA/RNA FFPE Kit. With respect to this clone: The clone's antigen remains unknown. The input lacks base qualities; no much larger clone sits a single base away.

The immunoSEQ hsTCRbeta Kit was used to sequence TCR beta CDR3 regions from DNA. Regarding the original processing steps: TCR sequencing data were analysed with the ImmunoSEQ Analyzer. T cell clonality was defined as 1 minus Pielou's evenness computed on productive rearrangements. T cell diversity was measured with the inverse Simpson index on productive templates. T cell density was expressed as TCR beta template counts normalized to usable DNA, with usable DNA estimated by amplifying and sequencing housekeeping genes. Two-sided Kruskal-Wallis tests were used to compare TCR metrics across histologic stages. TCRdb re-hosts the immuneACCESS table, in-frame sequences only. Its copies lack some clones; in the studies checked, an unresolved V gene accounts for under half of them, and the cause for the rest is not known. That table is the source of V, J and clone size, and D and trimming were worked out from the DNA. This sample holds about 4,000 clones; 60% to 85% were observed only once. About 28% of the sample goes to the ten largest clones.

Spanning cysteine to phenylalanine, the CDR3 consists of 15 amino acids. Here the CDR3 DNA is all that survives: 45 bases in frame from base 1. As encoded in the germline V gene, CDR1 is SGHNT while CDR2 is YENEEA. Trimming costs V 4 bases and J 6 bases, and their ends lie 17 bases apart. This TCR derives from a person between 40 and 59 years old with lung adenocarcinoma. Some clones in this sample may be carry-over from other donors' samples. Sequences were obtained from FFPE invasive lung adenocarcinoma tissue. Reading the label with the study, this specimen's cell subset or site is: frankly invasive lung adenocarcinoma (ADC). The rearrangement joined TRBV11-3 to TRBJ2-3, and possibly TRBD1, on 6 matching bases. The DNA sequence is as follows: TGTGCCAGCAGCTCTGGGACATTTCATGGGGATACGCAGTATTTT. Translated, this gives CASSSGTFHGDTQYF.